This section outlines one TCR beta chain sequence together with its context. The source of the sample is a study of neoadjuvant nivolumab and ipilimumab in lung cancer. CDR1 is MNHEY and CDR2 is SMNVEV in the germline V gene (reference sequence). The CDR3 is made up of 15 amino acids. Unmatched junction bases numbered 10, after V lost 6 bases and J lost 5 bases. Here immunoSEQ multiplex PCR was the method, and the copy in TCRdb shows in-frame clones only, minus some. The data show some 13,000 clones, approximately 96% seen once. The sequence derives from an adult with non-small cell lung cancer. This chain joins TRBV27 and TRBJ2-7; 10 bases map to TRBD1. The material was peripheral blood, obtained after neoadjuvant nivolumab, alone or with ipilimumab, at or shortly before surgery. The CDR3 DNA is TGTGCCAGCAGCCCCGAATCGACAGGGGGCGACGAGCAGTACTTC. Amino acids: CASSPESTGGDEQYF.